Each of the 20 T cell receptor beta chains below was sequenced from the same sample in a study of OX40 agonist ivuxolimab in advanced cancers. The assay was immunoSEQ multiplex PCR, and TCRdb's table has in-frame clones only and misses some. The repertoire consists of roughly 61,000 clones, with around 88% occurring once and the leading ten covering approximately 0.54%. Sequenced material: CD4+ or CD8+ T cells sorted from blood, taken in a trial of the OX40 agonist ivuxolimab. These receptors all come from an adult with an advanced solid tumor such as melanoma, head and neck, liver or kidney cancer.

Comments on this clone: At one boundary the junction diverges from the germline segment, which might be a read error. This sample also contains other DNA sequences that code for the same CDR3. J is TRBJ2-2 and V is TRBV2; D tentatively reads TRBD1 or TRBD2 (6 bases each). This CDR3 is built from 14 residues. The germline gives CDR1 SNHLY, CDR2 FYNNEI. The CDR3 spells CASKGDFNTGELFF. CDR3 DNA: TGTGCCAGCAAGGGGGACTTCAACACTGGGGAGCTGTTTTTT.

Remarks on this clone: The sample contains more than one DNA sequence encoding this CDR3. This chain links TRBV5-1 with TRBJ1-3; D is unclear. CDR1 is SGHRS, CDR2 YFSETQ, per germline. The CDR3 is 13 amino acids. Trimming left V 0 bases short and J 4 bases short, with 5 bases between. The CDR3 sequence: CASSLEVGNTIYF. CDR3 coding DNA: TGCGCCAGCAGCTTGGAGGTCGGAAACACCATATATTTT.

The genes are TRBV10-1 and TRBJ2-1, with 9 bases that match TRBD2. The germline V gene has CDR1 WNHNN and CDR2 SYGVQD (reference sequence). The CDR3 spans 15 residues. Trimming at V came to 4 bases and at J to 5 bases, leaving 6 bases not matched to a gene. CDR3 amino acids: CASSVTSGGDNEQFF. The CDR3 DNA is TGCGCCAGCAGTGTGACTAGCGGAGGGGACAATGAGCAGTTCTTC.

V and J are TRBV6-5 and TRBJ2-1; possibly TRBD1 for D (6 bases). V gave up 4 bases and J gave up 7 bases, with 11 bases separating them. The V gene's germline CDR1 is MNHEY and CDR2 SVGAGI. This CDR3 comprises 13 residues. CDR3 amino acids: CASSFVQGNEQFF. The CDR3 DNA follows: TGTGCCAGCAGTTTCGTCCAGGGGAATGAGCAGTTCTTC.

The CDR3 sequence is CASSLDQGADTQYF. For the CDR3, the DNA is TGCGCCAGCAGCTTGGATCAGGGTGCAGATACGCAGTATTTT. This chain links TRBV5-1 with TRBJ2-3; D is possibly TRBD1 (5 bases). Germline values: CDR1 SGHRS, CDR2 YFSETQ. Trimming stripped 0 bases from V and 4 bases from J, with 9 bases between. This CDR3 has 14 residues.

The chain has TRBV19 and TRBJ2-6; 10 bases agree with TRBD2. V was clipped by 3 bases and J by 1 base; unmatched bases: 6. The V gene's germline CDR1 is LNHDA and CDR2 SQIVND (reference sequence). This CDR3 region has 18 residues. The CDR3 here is CASSIRASGRSGANVLTF. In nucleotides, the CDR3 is TGTGCCAGTAGTATTCGGGCTAGCGGGAGATCTGGGGCCAACGTCCTGACTTTC.

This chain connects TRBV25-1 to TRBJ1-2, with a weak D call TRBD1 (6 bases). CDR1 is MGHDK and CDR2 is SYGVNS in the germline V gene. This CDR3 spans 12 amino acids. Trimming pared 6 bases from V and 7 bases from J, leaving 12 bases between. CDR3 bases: TGTGCCAGCAGCGACTACAGGGCTGGCTACACCTTC. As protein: CASSDYRAGYTF.

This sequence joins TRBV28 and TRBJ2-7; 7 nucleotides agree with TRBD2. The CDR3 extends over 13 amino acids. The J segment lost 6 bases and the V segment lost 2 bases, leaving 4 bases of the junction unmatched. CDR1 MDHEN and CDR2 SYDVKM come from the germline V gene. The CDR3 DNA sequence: TGTGCCAGCAGTTTAATCAGGGAGGGCGAGCAGTACTTC. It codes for CASSLIREGEQYF.

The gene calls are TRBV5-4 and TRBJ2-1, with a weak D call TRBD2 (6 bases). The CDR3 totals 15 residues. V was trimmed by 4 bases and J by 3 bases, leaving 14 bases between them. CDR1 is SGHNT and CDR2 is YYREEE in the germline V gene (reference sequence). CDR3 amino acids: CASSLPGRDYNEQFF. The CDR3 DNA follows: TGTGCCAGCAGCCTCCCAGGGCGGGACTACAATGAGCAGTTCTTC.

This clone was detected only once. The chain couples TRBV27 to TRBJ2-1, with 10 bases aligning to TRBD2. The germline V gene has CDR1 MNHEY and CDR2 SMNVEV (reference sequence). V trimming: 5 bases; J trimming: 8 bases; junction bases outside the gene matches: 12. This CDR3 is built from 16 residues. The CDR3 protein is CASSTRTSGSLYEQFF. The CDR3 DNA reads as TGTGCCAGCAGTACAAGGACTAGCGGTTCTTTGTATGAGCAGTTCTTC.

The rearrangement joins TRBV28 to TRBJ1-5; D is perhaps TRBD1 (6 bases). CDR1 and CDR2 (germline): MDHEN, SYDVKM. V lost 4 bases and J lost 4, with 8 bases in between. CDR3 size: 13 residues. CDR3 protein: CASSWGLNQPQHF. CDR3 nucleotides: TGTGCCAGCAGTTGGGGGCTAAATCAGCCCCAGCATTTT.

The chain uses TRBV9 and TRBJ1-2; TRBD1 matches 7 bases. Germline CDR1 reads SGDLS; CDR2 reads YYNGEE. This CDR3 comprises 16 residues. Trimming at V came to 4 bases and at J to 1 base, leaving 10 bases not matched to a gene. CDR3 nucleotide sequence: TGTGCCAGCAGCATCAGGGCCGGGACAGATAACTATGGCTACACCTTC. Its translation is CASSIRAGTDNYGYTF.

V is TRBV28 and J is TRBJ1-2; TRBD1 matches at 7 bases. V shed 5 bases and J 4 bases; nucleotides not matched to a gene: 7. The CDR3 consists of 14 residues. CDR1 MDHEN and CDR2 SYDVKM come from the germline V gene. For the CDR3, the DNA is TGTGCCAGCAGTGCAGGGGGGGTTCCCTATGGCTACACCTTC. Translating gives CASSAGGVPYGYTF.

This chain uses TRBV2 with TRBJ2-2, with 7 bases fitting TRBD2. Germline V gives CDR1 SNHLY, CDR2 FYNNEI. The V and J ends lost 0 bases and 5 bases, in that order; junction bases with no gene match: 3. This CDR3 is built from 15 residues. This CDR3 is CASSEAGGPTGELFF. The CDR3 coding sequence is TGTGCCAGCAGTGAAGCGGGAGGGCCGACCGGGGAGCTGTTTTTT.

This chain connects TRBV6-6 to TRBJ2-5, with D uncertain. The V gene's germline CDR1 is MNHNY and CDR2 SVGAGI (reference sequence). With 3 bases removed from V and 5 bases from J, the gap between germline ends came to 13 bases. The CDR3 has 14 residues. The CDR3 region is CASSYSSFSETQYF. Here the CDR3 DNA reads TGTGCCAGCAGTTATAGTTCTTTTTCGGAGACCCAGTACTTC.

The CDR3 protein is CASSFLASGRETQYF. In DNA, the CDR3 is TGTGCCAGCAGTTTTTTGGCTAGCGGGAGAGAGACCCAGTACTTC. The V gene is TRBV27, the J gene TRBJ2-5, with 10 positions matching TRBD2. Germline CDR1 and CDR2: MNHEY and SMNVEV (reference sequence). The trim removed 3 bases at V and 4 bases at J, leaving 5 bases unmatched. The CDR3 is 15 amino acids.

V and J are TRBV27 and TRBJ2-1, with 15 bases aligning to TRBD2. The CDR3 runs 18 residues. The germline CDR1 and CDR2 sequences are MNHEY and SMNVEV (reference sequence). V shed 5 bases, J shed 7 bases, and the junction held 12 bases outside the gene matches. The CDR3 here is CASSRGLAGGRVPNEQFF. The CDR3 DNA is TGTGCCAGCAGTCGAGGACTAGCGGGGGGGCGGGTTCCGAATGAGCAGTTCTTC.

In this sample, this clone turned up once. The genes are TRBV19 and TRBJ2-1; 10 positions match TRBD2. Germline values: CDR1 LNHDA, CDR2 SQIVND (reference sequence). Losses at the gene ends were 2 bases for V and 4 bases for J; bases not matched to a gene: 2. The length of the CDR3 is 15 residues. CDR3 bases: TGTGCCAGTAGTATACTAGCGGGAGAGTACAATGAGCAGTTCTTC. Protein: CASSILAGEYNEQFF.

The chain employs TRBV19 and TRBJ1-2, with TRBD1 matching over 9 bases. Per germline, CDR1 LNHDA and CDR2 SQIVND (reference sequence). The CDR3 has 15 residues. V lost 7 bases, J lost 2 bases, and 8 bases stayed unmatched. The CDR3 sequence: CASTHRDRANYGYTF. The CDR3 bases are TGTGCCAGTACTCACCGGGACAGGGCCAACTATGGCTACACCTTC.

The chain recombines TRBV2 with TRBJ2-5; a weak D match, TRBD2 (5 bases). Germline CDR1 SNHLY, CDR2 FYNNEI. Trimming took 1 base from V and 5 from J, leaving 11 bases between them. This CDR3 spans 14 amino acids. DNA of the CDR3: TGTGCCAGCAGTGAAGGGGTAGCGATCGAGACCCAGTACTTC. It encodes CASSEGVAIETQYF.